This entry describes one T cell receptor (beta chain). Its matching antigen is unknown. The data originate from a study of T cell responses to AZD1222 COVID-19 vaccine. Study-wide points: Vaccination with two AZD1222 doses was followed by a rise in Spike-specific TCR breadth and depth. The donor group comprised mostly white British people and more females; the analysis possibly underestimated clonal diversity.

Repertoires were generated with immunoSEQ multiplex PCR, while TCRdb's copy carries only in-frame clones and drops some. The sample includes over 150,000 clones, about 94% of them seen just once. The specimen comprised peripheral blood, sampled 28 days after the second AZD1222 dose. The sequence was collected from an adult who received the AZD1222 COVID-19 vaccine.

CDR3 loop: CATSRDSIPSGEQFF. As DNA, the CDR3 is TGTGCCACCAGCAGAGATTCGATTCCTTCTGGTGAGCAGTTCTTC. This sequence joins TRBV15 and TRBJ2-1; D remains ambiguous. V lost 0 bases and J 9 bases, leaving 15 bases between the germline ends. The germline gives CDR1 LNHNV, CDR2 YYDKDF (reference sequence). The CDR3 loop spans 15 amino acids.